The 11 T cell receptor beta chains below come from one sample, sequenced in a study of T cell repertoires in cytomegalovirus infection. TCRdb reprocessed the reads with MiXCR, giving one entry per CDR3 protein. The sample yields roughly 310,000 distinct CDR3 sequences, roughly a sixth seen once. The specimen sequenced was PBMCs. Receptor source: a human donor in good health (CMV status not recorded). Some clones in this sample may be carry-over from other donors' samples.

CDR3 amino acids: CASSLVDRGGEKLFF. CDR3 sequence (DNA): TGTGCCAGCAGCTTAGTGGACAGGGGAGGTGAAAAACTGTTTTTT. This sequence joins TRBV7-6 and TRBJ1-4, with 9 bases matching TRBD1. Trimming at V came to 1 base and at J to 7 bases, leaving 4 bases not matched to a gene. Germline CDR1 and CDR2: SGHVS and FNYEAQ. CDR3 length equals 15 residues. The whole variable domain, remainder taken from reference TRBV7-6 and TRBJ1-4, is GAGVSQSPRYKVTKRGQDVALRCDPISGHVSLYWYRQALGQGPEFLTYFNYEAQQDKSGLPNDRFSAERPEGSISTLTIQRTEQRDSAMYRCASSLVDRGGEKLFFGSGTQLSVL.

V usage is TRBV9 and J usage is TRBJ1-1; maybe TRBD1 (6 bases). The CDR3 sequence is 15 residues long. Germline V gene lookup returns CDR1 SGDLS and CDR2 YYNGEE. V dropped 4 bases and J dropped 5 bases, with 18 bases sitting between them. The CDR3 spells CASSRGGPIETEAFF. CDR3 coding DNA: TGTGCCAGCAGCCGGGGGGGGCCCATCGAGACTGAAGCTTTCTTT.

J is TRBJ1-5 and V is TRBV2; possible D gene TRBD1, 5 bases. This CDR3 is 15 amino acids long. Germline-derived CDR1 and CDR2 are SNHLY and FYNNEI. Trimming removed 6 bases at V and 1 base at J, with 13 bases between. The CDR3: CASRELGGSNQPQHF. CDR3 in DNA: TGTGCCAGCAGGGAACTCGGGGGGAGCAATCAGCCCCAGCATTTT.

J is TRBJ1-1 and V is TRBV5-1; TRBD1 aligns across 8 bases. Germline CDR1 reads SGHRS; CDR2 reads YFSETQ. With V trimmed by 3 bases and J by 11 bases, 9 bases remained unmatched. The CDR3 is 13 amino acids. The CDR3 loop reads CASSSGGTGDAFF. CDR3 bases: TGCGCCAGCAGCTCGGGAGGGACAGGTGACGCTTTCTTT.

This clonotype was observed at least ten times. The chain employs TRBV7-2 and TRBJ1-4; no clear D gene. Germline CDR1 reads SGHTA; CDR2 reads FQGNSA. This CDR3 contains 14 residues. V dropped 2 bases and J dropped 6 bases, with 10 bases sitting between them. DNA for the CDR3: TGTGCCAGCAGCTTATCAGCGAGGGATGAAAAACTGTTTTTT. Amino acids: CASSLSARDEKLFF.

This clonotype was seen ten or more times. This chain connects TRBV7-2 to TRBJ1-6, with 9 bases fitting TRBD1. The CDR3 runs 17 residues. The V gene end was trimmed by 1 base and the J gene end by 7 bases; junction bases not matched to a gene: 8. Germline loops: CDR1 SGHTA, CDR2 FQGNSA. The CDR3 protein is CASSLDPGQGLNSPLHF. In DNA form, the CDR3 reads TGTGCCAGCAGCTTAGACCCGGGACAGGGCCTAAATTCACCCCTCCACTTT.

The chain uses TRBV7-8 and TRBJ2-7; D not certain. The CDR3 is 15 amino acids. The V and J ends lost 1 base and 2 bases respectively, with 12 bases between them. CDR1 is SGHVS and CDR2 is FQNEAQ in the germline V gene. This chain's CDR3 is CASSLDVVSTYEQYF. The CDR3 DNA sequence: TGTGCCAGCAGCTTAGACGTCGTATCGACCTACGAGCAGTACTTC.

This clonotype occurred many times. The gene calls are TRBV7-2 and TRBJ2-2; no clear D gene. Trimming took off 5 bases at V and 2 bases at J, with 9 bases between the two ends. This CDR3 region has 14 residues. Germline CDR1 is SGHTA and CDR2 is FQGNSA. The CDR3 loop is CASSPDLNTGELFF. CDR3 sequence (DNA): TGTGCCAGCAGCCCGGACCTTAACACCGGGGAGCTGTTTTTT.

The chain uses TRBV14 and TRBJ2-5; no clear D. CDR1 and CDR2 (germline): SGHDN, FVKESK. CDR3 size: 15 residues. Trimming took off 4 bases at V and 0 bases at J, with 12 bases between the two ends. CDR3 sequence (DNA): TGTGCCAGCAGCCTAATCAGTGCCCACCAAGAGACCCAGTACTTC. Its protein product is CASSLISAHQETQYF.

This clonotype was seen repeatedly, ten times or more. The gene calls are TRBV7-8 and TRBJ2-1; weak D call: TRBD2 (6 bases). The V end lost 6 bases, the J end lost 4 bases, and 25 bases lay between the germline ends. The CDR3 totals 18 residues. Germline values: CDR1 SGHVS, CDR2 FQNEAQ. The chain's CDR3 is CASRRDSMVGGFYNEQFF. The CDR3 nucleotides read TGTGCCAGCAGGCGGGATAGTATGGTGGGGGGTTTTTACAATGAGCAGTTCTTC.

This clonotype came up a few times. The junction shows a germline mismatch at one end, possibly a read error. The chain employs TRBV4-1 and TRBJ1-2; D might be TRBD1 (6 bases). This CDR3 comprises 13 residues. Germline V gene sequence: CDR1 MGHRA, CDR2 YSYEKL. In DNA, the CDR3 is TGTGCCAGCAGCCGGGACACGCTCTATGGCTACACCTTC. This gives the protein CASSRDTLYGYTF.